The 25 T cell receptor beta chains in this list originate from one sample, sequenced in a study of regulatory T cells in long-lasting Graves disease. Time point: persistent/refractory GD, antithyroid drugs over 5 years with positive TRAb. Researchers made the TCR library from RNA that was extracted from PBMCs. The authors built TCR beta libraries using iRepertoire HTBI primers and Arm-PCR of CDR3 regions. TCRdb re-analysed the multiplex PCR reads in MiXCR, keeping a single row per CDR3 protein. The repertoire holds 400,000 to 500,000 distinct CDR3 sequences, roughly 21% seen once, with around 7% in the top ten. This sample comprised peripheral blood mononuclear cells (PBMCs), obtained when the disease was refractory, from a patient treated with antithyroid drugs. The source of these receptors is a female donor with Graves disease.

This clonotype was observed many times. CDR3 region: CSVTGGRGQPQHF. CDR3 nucleotide sequence: TGCAGCGTGACAGGGGGCAGAGGGCAGCCCCAGCATTTT. The chain uses TRBV29-1 and TRBJ1-5, with 10 bases fitting TRBD1. V was pared by 6 bases and J by 7 bases, with 6 bases of the junction left unmatched. The CDR3 length is 13 residues. Germline V gives CDR1 SQVTM, CDR2 ANQGSEA.

The table lists this clonotype with many counts. The rearrangement joins TRBV28 to TRBJ1-5; D is perhaps TRBD1 (6 bases). The germline V gene has CDR1 MDHEN and CDR2 SYDVKM. The CDR3 totals 18 residues. V was shortened by 3 bases and J by 0 bases, with 18 bases between the two germline ends. CDR3 DNA: TGTGCCAGCAGTTTGGGCCAGATACAGGGTAATAGCAATCAGCCCCAGCATTTT. Its protein product is CASSLGQIQGNSNQPQHF.

The rearrangement links TRBV19 to TRBJ1-3, with D perhaps TRBD1 (5 bases). The V gene's germline CDR1 is LNHDA and CDR2 SQIVND (reference sequence). The CDR3 consists of 13 residues. The ends were cut back, 6 bases at V and 4 bases at J, with 10 bases in the middle. CDR3 nucleotide sequence: TGTGCCAGTAGGGCAGGGCCGGGAAACACCATATATTTT. The encoded protein is CASRAGPGNTIYF. The complete variable domain, with remaining parts taken from reference TRBV19 and TRBJ1-3, reads DGGITQSPKYLFRKEGQNVTLSCEQNLNHDAMYWYRQDPGQGLRLIYYSQIVNDFQKGDIAEGYSVSREKKESFPLTVTSAQKNPTAFYLCASRAGPGNTIYFGEGSWLTVV.

This clonotype was seen many times. The chain couples TRBV28 to TRBJ2-5, with D possibly being TRBD1 or TRBD2 (5 bases each). The CDR3 is 13 amino acids. Germline values: CDR1 MDHEN, CDR2 SYDVKM. Deletions cut 2 bases from V and 5 bases from J, with 9 bases between. DNA of the CDR3: TGTGCCAGCAGTTTAAACAGGAGGGAGACCCAGTACTTC. Translation gives CASSLNRRETQYF.

This chain connects TRBV6-1 to TRBJ2-2; D is uncertain. The CDR3 has 16 residues. Germline values: CDR1 MNHNS, CDR2 SASEGT. The germline V and J ends were trimmed by 8 bases and 1 base, with 17 bases remaining between them. The CDR3 sequence: CASSLQGPGNTGELFF. The CDR3 bases are TGTGCCAGCTCACTTCAAGGGCCAGGGAACACCGGGGAGCTGTTTTTT.

There are many counts of this clonotype. This rearrangement joins TRBV12-3 or TRBV12-4 to TRBJ1-4; 7 nucleotides line up with TRBD1. The CDR3 covers 14 residues. V trimming: 3 bases; J trimming: 8 bases; junction bases outside the gene matches: 6. The CDR3 DNA reads TGTGCCAGCAGTTTCGACAGGGCGGGAGAAAAACTGTTTTTT. As protein: CASSFDRAGEKLFF.

This clonotype was seen more than once but under ten times. The J gene is TRBJ2-7, the V gene TRBV7-8, with D possibly matching TRBD1 (5 bases). V was pared by 1 base and J by 4 bases, with 8 bases between. Germline V gene lookup returns CDR1 SGHVS and CDR2 FQNEAQ. The CDR3 loop spans 13 amino acids. The CDR3 DNA reads as TGTGCCAGCAGCTTAGGACAGAAGTACGAGCAGTACTTC. Its translation: CASSLGQKYEQYF. Complete variable domain (other parts from reference TRBV7-8 and TRBJ2-7): GAGVSQSPRYKVAKRGQDVALRCDPISGHVSLFWYQQALGQGPEFLTYFQNEAQLDKSGLPSDRFFAERPEGSVSTLKIQRTQQEDSAVYLCASSLGQKYEQYFGPGTRLTVT.

Comments on this clonotype: This may be a read error: a much more frequent sequence differs by one nucleotide. The chain employs TRBV6-4 and TRBJ1-2; D is undetermined. Germline values: CDR1 MRHNA, CDR2 SNTAGT. CDR3 length equals 15 residues. V was pared by 11 bases and J by 6 bases, with 25 bases between. The CDR3 nucleotides are TGTGCCGGCACCTTGGCCGCGATGGGTCCCCATGGCTACACCTTC. Translating gives CAGTLAAMGPHGYTF.

Comment on this clonotype: This likely traces to a read error, being one base from a far larger clone. The J gene is TRBJ2-7, the V gene TRBV28; the match to TRBD1 covers 10 bases. With the DNA end fitting TRBJ2-5 better, the J assignment may be wrong. The length of the CDR3 is 14 residues. From germline, CDR1 is MDHEN and CDR2 SYDVKM. CDR3 DNA sequence: TGTGCCAGCGGTTCGACAGGGGGCGGAAAGACCCAGTACTTC. Translation gives CASGSTGGGKTQYF.

This clonotype occurred many times. The V and J genes are TRBV28 and TRBJ2-7; 7 positions agree with TRBD1. The germline V gene has CDR1 MDHEN and CDR2 SYDVKM. This CDR3 comprises 15 residues. The V gene end was trimmed by 4 bases and the J gene end by 0 bases; junction bases not matched to a gene: 6. The CDR3 region has the DNA TGTGCCAGCAGTTCTATCCGGGACAGCTCCTACGAGCAGTACTTC. Protein product: CASSSIRDSSYEQYF.

The rearrangement joins TRBV6-1 to TRBJ1-3; 8 bases fit TRBD1. CDR3 size: 13 residues. Losses at the gene ends were 6 bases for V and 8 bases for J; bases not matched to a gene: 6. The germline gives CDR1 MNHNS, CDR2 SASEGT. CDR3 residues: CASSMDREYTIYF. The CDR3 DNA is TGTGCCAGCAGCATGGACAGGGAATACACCATATATTTT.

This clonotype came up a few times. This chain uses TRBV4-1 with TRBJ1-2; D unclear. The CDR3 totals 13 residues. V was pared by 4 bases and J by 2 bases, with 8 bases between. Germline V CDR1 and CDR2: MGHRA, YSYEKL. The CDR3 spells CASSRIGNYGYTF. The CDR3 region has the DNA TGCGCCAGCAGCCGCATTGGAAACTATGGCTACACCTTC.

This clonotype was counted only a few times. CDR3 sequence (DNA): TGCGCCAGCAGCCAAACAGGGGTAGGACAGCCCCAGCATTTT. Its translation: CASSQTGVGQPQHF. The gene calls are TRBV4-1 and TRBJ1-5; 7 positions match TRBD1. V trimming: 2 bases; J trimming: 7 bases; junction bases outside the gene matches: 5. Germline lookup yields CDR1 MGHRA and CDR2 YSYEKL. The CDR3 has 14 residues.

V gene TRBV10-3 combines with J gene TRBJ2-1; tentative D call: TRBD2 (6 bases). The ends were cut back, 11 bases at V and 2 bases at J, with 19 bases in the middle. Per germline, CDR1 ENHRY and CDR2 SYGVKD. This CDR3 comprises 15 residues. CDR3 amino acids: CASRGVADPYNEQFF. The CDR3 nucleotides are TGTGCCTCAAGAGGTGTAGCGGACCCCTACAATGAGCAGTTCTTC.

The rearrangement links TRBV29-1 to TRBJ1-1; a weak D match, TRBD1 (5 bases). V lost 3 bases and J lost 11, with 16 bases in between. The germline CDR1 and CDR2 sequences are SQVTM and ANQGSEA. CDR3 length: 12 residues. CDR3 amino acids: CSVEGDHPGAFF. CDR3 in DNA: TGCAGCGTTGAGGGGGACCACCCTGGGGCTTTCTTT. Looking up the rest from reference TRBV29-1 and TRBJ1-1 gives the full variable domain: SAVISQKPSRDICQRGTSLTIQCQVDSQVTMMFWYRQQPGQSLTLIATANQGSEATYESGFVIDKFPISRPNLTFSTLTVSNMSPEDSSIYLCSVEGDHPGAFFGQGTRLTVV.

V usage is TRBV15 and J usage is TRBJ1-5; D is undetermined. This CDR3 is built from 16 residues. Trimming took off 1 base at V and 3 bases at J, with 13 bases between the two ends. Germline CDR1 is LNHNV and CDR2 is YYDKDF (reference sequence). CDR3 amino acids: CATSRVTVLNNQPQHF. The CDR3 DNA is TGTGCCACCAGCAGAGTAACAGTTTTGAACAATCAGCCCCAGCATTTT.

This clonotype was seen ten or more times. The gene calls are TRBV28 and TRBJ1-4; D possibly corresponds to TRBD1 (6 bases). CDR1 and CDR2 from the germline V gene are MDHEN and SYDVKM. The length of the CDR3 is 16 residues. V was trimmed by 2 bases and J by 2 bases, leaving 12 bases between them. The CDR3 reads CASSLVGGPTNEKLFF. The CDR3 coding sequence is TGTGCCAGCAGTTTAGTCGGGGGGCCGACTAATGAAAAACTGTTTTTT. Filled out from reference TRBV28 and TRBJ1-4, the complete variable domain reads DVKVTQSSRYLVKRTGEKVFLECVQDMDHENMFWYRQDPGLGLRLIYFSYDVKMKEKGDIPEGYSVSREKKERFSLILESASTNQTSMYLCASSLVGGPTNEKLFFGSGTQLSVL.

The chain recombines TRBV20-1 with TRBJ2-7, with 10 nucleotides matching TRBD2. Germline CDR1 DFQATT, CDR2 SNEGSKA (reference sequence). V was clipped by 5 bases and J by 7 bases; unmatched bases: 14. The CDR3 covers 15 residues. CDR3 region: CSARPTSGSLQEQYF. The CDR3 DNA reads TGCAGTGCTCGACCGACTAGCGGGTCCCTCCAGGAGCAGTACTTC.

The chain is built from TRBV6-1 and TRBJ1-4; D not resolved. Germline CDR1 is MNHNS and CDR2 is SASEGT. The CDR3 runs to 13 residues. The CDR3 here is CASRANTNEKLFF. The DNA for the CDR3 is TGTGCTTCTAGGGCGAATACTAATGAAAAACTGTTTTTT.

This clonotype was counted at least ten times. The genes are TRBV28 and TRBJ1-3, with D tentatively TRBD1 (6 bases). Per the germline V gene, CDR1 is MDHEN and CDR2 is SYDVKM. V was cut by 2 bases and J by 4 bases, with 12 bases left in between. This CDR3 region has 15 residues. CDR3 DNA: TGTGCCAGCAGTTTAAAACAGGGTGTCGGAAACACCATATATTTT. Amino acids: CASSLKQGVGNTIYF.

This clonotype was seen only a few times. V and J are TRBV5-5 and TRBJ1-5, with a possible D match to TRBD1 (6 bases). This CDR3 has 16 residues. Germline-derived CDR1 and CDR2 are SGHKS and YYEKEE (reference sequence). V was clipped by 4 bases and J by 4 bases, with 18 bases between them. The CDR3 region has the DNA TGTGCCAGCAGCCACGGCCCCCACAGGGTAAATCAGCCCCAGCATTTT. Protein: CASSHGPHRVNQPQHF. The full variable domain, completed using reference TRBV5-5 and TRBJ1-5, is DAGVTQSPTHLIKTRGQQVTLRCSPISGHKSVSWYQQVLGQGPQFIFQYYEKEERGRGNFPDRFSARQFPNYSSELNVNALLLGDSALYLCASSHGPHRVNQPQHFGDGTRLSIL.

This clonotype was observed many times. This chain's CDR3 is CASSEYRGEQYF. As DNA, the CDR3 is TGTGCCAGCAGTGAATACAGGGGAGAGCAGTACTTC. The chain couples TRBV6-1 to TRBJ2-7; 7 positions agree with TRBD1. The CDR3 has 12 residues. Germline values: CDR1 MNHNS, CDR2 SASEGT. The J segment lost 7 bases and the V segment lost 2 bases, leaving 2 bases of the junction unmatched.

This clonotype has just a few counts. The genes are TRBV4-1 and TRBJ1-1; 9 bases line up with TRBD1. Germline CDR1 and CDR2: MGHRA and YSYEKL. V lost 2 bases, J lost 4 bases, and 11 bases stayed unmatched. CDR3 length: 17 residues. The CDR3 region has the DNA TGCGCCAGCAGCCAATGGGCCTGGACAGGGGTCCTCACTGAAGCTTTCTTT. Amino acid sequence: CASSQWAWTGVLTEAFF.

The sample holds many counts of this clonotype. This chain joins TRBV7-6 and TRBJ2-5, with 9 bases matching TRBD2. Germline V lookup: CDR1 SGHVS, CDR2 FNYEAQ. V lost 1 base and J lost 4; bases outside the gene matches: 19. This CDR3 comprises 20 residues. The DNA for the CDR3 is TGTGCCAGCAGCTTAGTACCGACTAGCGGTACTTCCGAGAGGGGAGAGACCCAGTACTTC. Translating gives CASSLVPTSGTSERGETQYF.

This clonotype was seen at least ten times. The chain couples TRBV12-3 or TRBV12-4 to TRBJ1-1; D may be TRBD1 (5 bases). V shed 2 bases and J shed 5 bases, with 15 bases lying between them. The CDR3 consists of 15 residues. Here the CDR3 reads CASSLIGGIGTEAFF. The DNA for the CDR3 is TGTGCCAGCAGTTTAATTGGGGGGATAGGAACTGAAGCTTTCTTT.